This entry describes one T cell receptor (beta chain). The assay was immunoSEQ multiplex PCR, and TCRdb's table has in-frame clones only and misses some. The profile shows approximately 75,000 clones, around four fifths of them singletons. These data originate in a study of blood T cell repertoires in COVID-19. V was clipped by 0 bases and J by 0 bases, with 9 bases between them. This CDR3 region has 16 residues. Germline-derived CDR1 and CDR2 are SGHNT and YYREEE (reference sequence). Input material: peripheral blood. The receptor's source is a woman aged 80 or over with acute or convalescent COVID-19. The rearrangement links TRBV5-4 to TRBJ2-2, with D perhaps matching TRBD1 (6 bases). CDR3 region: CASSLEGESNTGELFF. In DNA form, the CDR3 reads TGTGCCAGCAGCTTGGAGGGGGAATCGAACACCGGGGAGCTGTTTTTT.